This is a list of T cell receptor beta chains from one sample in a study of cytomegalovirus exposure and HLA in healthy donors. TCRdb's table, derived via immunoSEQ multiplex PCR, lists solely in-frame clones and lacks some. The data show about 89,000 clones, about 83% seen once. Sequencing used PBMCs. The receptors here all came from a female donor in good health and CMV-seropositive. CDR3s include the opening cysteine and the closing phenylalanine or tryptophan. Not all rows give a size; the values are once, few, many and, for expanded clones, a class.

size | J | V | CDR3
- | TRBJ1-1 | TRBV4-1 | CASSQEGVSRTEAFF
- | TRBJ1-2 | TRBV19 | CASRRTGVDYGYTF
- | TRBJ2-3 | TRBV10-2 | CASSEREGRAQYF
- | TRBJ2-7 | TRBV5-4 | CASSPPRTPYEQYF
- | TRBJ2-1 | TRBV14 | CASSQDVLLAGPYNEQFF
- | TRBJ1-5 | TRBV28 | CASSMDRGDQPQHF
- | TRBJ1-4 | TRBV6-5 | CASSLGQGSEKLFF
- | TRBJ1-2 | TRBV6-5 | CASTHTGRGSSGYTF
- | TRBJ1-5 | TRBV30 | CAWSYRGDQPQHF
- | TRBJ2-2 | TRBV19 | CASSPWTSENTGELFF
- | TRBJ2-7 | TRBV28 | CASSFAISDLAYEQYF
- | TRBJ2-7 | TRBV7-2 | CASSSGLAGSYEQYF
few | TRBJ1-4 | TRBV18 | CASSPPGQGYEKLFF
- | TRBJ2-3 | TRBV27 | CASSFRDTQYF
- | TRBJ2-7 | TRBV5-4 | CASSRQGSAYEQYF
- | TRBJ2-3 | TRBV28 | CASSLIAIQGTDTQYF
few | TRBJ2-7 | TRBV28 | CASSLQGPYYEQYF
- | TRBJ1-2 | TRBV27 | CASSRQGGGYGYTF
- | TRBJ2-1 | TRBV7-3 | CASSSGTRAYNEQFF
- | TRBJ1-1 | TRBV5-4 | CASSFRDSRTRKPFF
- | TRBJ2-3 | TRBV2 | CASSAQRGGTDTQYF
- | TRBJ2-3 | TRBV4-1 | CASSLRDTQYF
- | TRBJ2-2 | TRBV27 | CASSQSGELFF
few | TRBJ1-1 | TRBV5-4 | CASSYTGLVDTEAFF
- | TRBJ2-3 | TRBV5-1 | CASRLTGTSVEDTQYF
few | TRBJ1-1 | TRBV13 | CASSSHVNTEAFF